This T cell receptor beta chain was sequenced during a study of OX40 agonist ivuxolimab in advanced cancers. As for the study in general: Previous treatment with anti-PD-1, anti-PD-L1 or anti-CTLA-4 therapy was allowed; 40% had received some.

Concerning this clone itself: The same CDR3 arises from other DNA sequences in this sample as well.

CDR3 length: 12 amino acids. CDR1 and CDR2 (germline): SGHRS, YFSETQ. V was shortened by 0 bases and J by 5 bases, with 4 bases between the two germline ends. TCRdb's copy holds only in-frame clones and misses some; the assay was immunoSEQ multiplex PCR. The sample has over 70,000 clones; 70% to 90% are singletons. The sequence was collected from an adult with an advanced solid tumor such as melanoma, head and neck, liver or kidney cancer. The rearrangement joins TRBV5-1 to TRBJ2-3; D is unclear. Sequencing used CD4+ or CD8+ T cells sorted from blood, obtained in a trial of the OX40 agonist ivuxolimab. CDR3: CASSLEGDTQYF. The CDR3 coding sequence is TGCGCCAGCAGCTTGGAGGGAGATACGCAGTATTTT. Full variable domain (remainder filled in from reference TRBV5-1 and TRBJ2-3): KAGVTQTPRYLIKTRGQQVTLSCSPISGHRSVSWYQQTPGQGLQFLFEYFSETQRNKGNFPGRFSGRQFSNSRSEMNVSTLELGDSALYLCASSLEGDTQYFGPGTRLTVL.